This TCR beta chain was recovered during a study of blood T cell repertoires in COVID-19. Study at large: The samples span acute and convalescent COVID-19 from the United States, Italy and Spain. From T cells, B-cell-depleted T cells, or PBMCs came the material, which was cDNA or gDNA.

Seattle patients were enrolled while actively infected and followed longitudinally. Per the authors' pipeline: Reference gene primer amplification gave nucleated cell count estimates. Repertoires were generated with immunoSEQ multiplex PCR, while TCRdb's copy carries only in-frame clones and drops some. V and J calls and clone size are those listed in that table; D and trimming were worked out from the DNA. The profile shows 300,000 or so clones, just over 90% of them singletons. Sequenced: peripheral blood. The sequence derives from a woman aged 30 to 39 with COVID-19, enrolled during active disease.

The CDR3 here is CASGGTGENSPLHF. The CDR3 coding sequence is TGTGCCAGCGGGGGGACAGGGGAAAATTCACCCCTCCACTTT. The chain recombines TRBV25-1 with TRBJ1-6; 10 bases map to TRBD1. The CDR3 has 14 amino acids. Germline trimming cut 8 bases from V and 7 bases from J; bases unmatched to any gene: 5. Germline V gene sequence: CDR1 MGHDK, CDR2 SYGVNS.